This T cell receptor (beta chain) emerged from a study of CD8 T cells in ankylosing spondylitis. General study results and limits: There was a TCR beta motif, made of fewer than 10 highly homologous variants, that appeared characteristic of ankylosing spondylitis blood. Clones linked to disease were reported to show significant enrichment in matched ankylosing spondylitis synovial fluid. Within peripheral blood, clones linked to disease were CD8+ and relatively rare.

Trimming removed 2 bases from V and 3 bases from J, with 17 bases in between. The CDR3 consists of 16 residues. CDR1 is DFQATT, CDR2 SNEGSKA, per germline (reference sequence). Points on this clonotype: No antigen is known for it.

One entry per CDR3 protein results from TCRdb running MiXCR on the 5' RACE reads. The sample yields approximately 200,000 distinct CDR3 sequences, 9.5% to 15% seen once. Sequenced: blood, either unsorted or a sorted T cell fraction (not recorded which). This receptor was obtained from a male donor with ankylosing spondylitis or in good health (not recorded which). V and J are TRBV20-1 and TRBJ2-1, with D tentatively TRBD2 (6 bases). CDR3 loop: CSARPLTGDLYNEQFF. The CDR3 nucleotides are TGCAGTGCTAGACCCCTAACGGGGGACCTCTACAATGAGCAGTTCTTC.